Listed below are T cell receptor beta chains from one sample, sequenced in a study of blood T cell repertoires in COVID-19. Repertoires were generated with immunoSEQ multiplex PCR, while TCRdb's copy carries only in-frame clones and drops some. The data contain roughly 160,000 clones, 74% of them seen just once; the ten biggest clones take up 2.5% to 3%. The specimen sequenced was peripheral blood. The receptors were gathered from a woman of 80 years or more with acute or convalescent COVID-19. Each CDR3 is given with its conserved first and last residue. D genes are given only for firm matches. Clone sizes are given selectively: once, few, many, or a class where the clone is expanded.

D gene: -
J gene: TRBJ1-1
V gene: TRBV28
clone size: -
CDR3 DNA: TGTGCCAGCAGTTTACAGGGGCGGGAAGCTTTCTTT
CDR3 protein: CASSLQGREAFF

D gene: TRBD1
J gene: TRBJ1-2
V gene: TRBV6-5
clone size: once
CDR3 DNA: TGTGCCAGCAGTTACTCGACAGGGGGCGCGTATGGCTACACCTTC
CDR3 protein: CASSYSTGGAYGYTF

D gene: -
J gene: TRBJ2-5
V gene: TRBV6-5
clone size: once
CDR3 DNA: TGTGCCAGCAGTTACTCGAGAGTTAGCCCTGGGGAGACCCAGTACTTC
CDR3 protein: CASSYSRVSPGETQYF

D gene: TRBD1
J gene: TRBJ1-1
V gene: TRBV29-1
clone size: few
CDR3 DNA: TGCAGCGGGGGACAGGGCGTGGGCACTGAAGCTTTCTTT
CDR3 protein: CSGGQGVGTEAFF

D gene: TRBD2
J gene: TRBJ2-1
V gene: TRBV5-8
clone size: -
CDR3 DNA: TGTGCCAGCAGCCAGGGACTAGCGGAATTCAATGAGCAGTTCTTC
CDR3 protein: CASSQGLAEFNEQFF

D gene: -
J gene: TRBJ2-1
V gene: TRBV28
clone size: few
CDR3 DNA: TGTGCCAGCAGCCCCAGTGACGGGATGCTTTATCGGTTCTTC
CDR3 protein: CASSPSDGMLYRFF

D gene: -
J gene: TRBJ2-7
V gene: TRBV29-1
clone size: once
CDR3 DNA: TGCAGCGTTGGGTGGCGGTTGAGCTCCTACGAGCAGTACTTC
CDR3 protein: CSVGWRLSSYEQYF

D gene: -
J gene: TRBJ2-2
V gene: TRBV21-1
clone size: -
CDR3 DNA: TGTGCCAGCAGAAAACAGGGGGACGGGGAGCTGTTTTTT
CDR3 protein: CASRKQGDGELFF

D gene: TRBD1
J gene: TRBJ1-1
V gene: TRBV27
clone size: -
CDR3 DNA: TGTGCCAGTCGTCGGACAGGGGGCTTCACTGAAGCTTTCTTT
CDR3 protein: CASRRTGGFTEAFF

D gene: -
J gene: TRBJ2-2
V gene: TRBV5-1
clone size: -
CDR3 DNA: TGCGCCAGCAGCTTGGTAGCCCAGGGTCAGGGCGGGGAGCTGTTTTTT
CDR3 protein: CASSLVAQGQGGELFF

D gene: TRBD1
J gene: TRBJ2-5
V gene: TRBV2
clone size: -
CDR3 DNA: TGTGCCAGCAACCAGGGGGCTTGGGAGACCCAGTACTTC
CDR3 protein: CASNQGAWETQYF

D gene: TRBD1
J gene: TRBJ1-4
V gene: TRBV5-1
clone size: -
CDR3 DNA: TGCGCCAGCAGCTGGCAGACAGGGGGTTCTAATGAAAAACTGTTTTTT
CDR3 protein: CASSWQTGGSNEKLFF

D gene: -
J gene: TRBJ1-5
V gene: TRBV10-1
clone size: -
CDR3 DNA: TGCGCCAGCAGTGAACCGCAGGGTGGTCGAAATCAGCCCCAGCATTTT
CDR3 protein: CASSEPQGGRNQPQHF

D gene: TRBD1
J gene: TRBJ1-5
V gene: TRBV5-5
clone size: few
CDR3 DNA: TGTGCCAGCAGCTTGGAAGGGACAGGGGATCAGCCCCAGCATTTT
CDR3 protein: CASSLEGTGDQPQHF

D gene: -
J gene: TRBJ1-1
V gene: TRBV10-2
clone size: once
CDR3 DNA: TGCGCCAGCAGGACAGGGAACACTGAAGCTTTCTTT
CDR3 protein: CASRTGNTEAFF

D gene: -
J gene: TRBJ1-2
V gene: TRBV28
clone size: -
CDR3 DNA: TGTGCCAGCATAAAGGTATCAGGGCGGTATGGCTACACCTTC
CDR3 protein: CASIKVSGRYGYTF

D gene: -
J gene: TRBJ2-3
V gene: TRBV5-1
clone size: -
CDR3 DNA: TGCGCCAGCGGCGAGGGAGGGGGGGATACGCAGTATTTT
CDR3 protein: CASGEGGGDTQYF

D gene: TRBD2
J gene: TRBJ2-2
V gene: TRBV5-1
clone size: -
CDR3 DNA: TGCGCCAGCAGCCTTGGAACCGGCTCGGGCGGGAGGGCGTTTTTT
CDR3 protein: CASSLGTGSGGRAFF

D gene: TRBD2
J gene: TRBJ2-1
V gene: TRBV7-9
clone size: -
CDR3 DNA: TGTGCCAGCAGTTCCGGACTAGCGGAGATTTACAATGAGCAGTTCTTC
CDR3 protein: CASSSGLAEIYNEQFF

D gene: -
J gene: TRBJ2-5
V gene: TRBV7-8
clone size: -
CDR3 DNA: TGTGCCAGCAGCTTAGACGGGGGAGGGGGCCAAGAGACCCAGTACTTC
CDR3 protein: CASSLDGGGGQETQYF

D gene: TRBD2
J gene: TRBJ2-7
V gene: TRBV5-4
clone size: -
CDR3 DNA: TGTGCCAGCAGCGCTGGTGGGCGGGGGGGAGGCGAGCAGTACTTC
CDR3 protein: CASSAGGRGGGEQYF

D gene: -
J gene: TRBJ1-2
V gene: TRBV28
clone size: -
CDR3 DNA: TGTGCCAGCAGTTCCCTGTGGGAGGGTAACTATGGCTACACCTTC
CDR3 protein: CASSSLWEGNYGYTF

D gene: -
J gene: TRBJ1-2
V gene: TRBV6-5
clone size: -
CDR3 DNA: TGTGCCAGCAACCCTGGGGGGGACTATGGCTACACCTTC
CDR3 protein: CASNPGGDYGYTF